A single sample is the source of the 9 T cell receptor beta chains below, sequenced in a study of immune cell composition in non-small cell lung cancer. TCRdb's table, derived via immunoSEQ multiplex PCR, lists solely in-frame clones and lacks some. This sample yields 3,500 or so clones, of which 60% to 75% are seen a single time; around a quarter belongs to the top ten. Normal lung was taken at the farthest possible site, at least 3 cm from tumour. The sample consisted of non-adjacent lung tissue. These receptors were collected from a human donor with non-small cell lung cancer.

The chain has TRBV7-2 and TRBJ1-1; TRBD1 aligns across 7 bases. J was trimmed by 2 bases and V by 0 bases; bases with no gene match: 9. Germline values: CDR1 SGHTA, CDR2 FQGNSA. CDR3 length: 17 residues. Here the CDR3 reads CASSLAYDRVHNTEAFF. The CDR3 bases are TGTGCCAGCAGCTTAGCCTACGACAGGGTCCACAACACTGAAGCTTTCTTT.

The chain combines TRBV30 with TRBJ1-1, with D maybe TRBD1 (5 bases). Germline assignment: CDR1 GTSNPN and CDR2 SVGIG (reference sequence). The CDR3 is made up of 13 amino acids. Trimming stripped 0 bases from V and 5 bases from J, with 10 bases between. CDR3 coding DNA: TGTGCCTGGAGTGTCGGAGGGGCAACTGAAGCTTTCTTT. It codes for CAWSVGGATEAFF. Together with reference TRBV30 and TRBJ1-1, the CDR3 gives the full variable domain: SQTIHQWPATLVQPVGSPLSLECTVEGTSNPNLYWYRQAAGRGLQLLFYSVGIGQISSEVPQNLSASRPQDRQFILSSKKLLLSDSGFYLCAWSVGGATEAFFGQGTRLTVV.

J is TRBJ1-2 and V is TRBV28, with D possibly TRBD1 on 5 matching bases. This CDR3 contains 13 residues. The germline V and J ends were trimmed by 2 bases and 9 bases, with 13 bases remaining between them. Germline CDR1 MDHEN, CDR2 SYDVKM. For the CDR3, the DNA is TGTGCCAGCAGTTTACTTACGACAGTCCGCTACACCTTC. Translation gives CASSLLTTVRYTF.

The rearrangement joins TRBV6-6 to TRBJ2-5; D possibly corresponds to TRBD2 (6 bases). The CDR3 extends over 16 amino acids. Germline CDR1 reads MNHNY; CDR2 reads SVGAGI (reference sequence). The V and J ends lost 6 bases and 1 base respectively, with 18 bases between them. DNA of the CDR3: TGTGCCAGCAGCCCTTCTAGCAGCGGGCCCCAAGAGACCCAGTACTTC. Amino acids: CASSPSSSGPQETQYF.

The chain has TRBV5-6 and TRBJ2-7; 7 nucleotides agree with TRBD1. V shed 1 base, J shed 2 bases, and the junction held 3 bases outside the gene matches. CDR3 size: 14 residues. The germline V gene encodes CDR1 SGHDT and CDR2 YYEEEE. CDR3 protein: CASSLTGQAYEQYF. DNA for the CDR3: TGTGCCAGCAGCTTGACCGGACAGGCCTACGAGCAGTACTTC.

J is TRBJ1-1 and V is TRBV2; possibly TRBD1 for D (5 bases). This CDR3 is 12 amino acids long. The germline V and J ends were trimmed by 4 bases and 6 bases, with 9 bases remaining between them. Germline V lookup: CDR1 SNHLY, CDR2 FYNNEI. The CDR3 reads CASSVRGPEAFF. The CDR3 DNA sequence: TGTGCCAGCAGTGTTAGGGGTCCTGAAGCTTTCTTT.

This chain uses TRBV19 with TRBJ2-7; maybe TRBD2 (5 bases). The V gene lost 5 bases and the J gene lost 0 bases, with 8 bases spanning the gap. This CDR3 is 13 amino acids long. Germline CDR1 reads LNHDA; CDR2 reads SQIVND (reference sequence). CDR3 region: CASSPGSSYEQYV. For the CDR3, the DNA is TGTGCCAGTAGTCCGGGGAGCTCCTACGAGCAGTACGTC.

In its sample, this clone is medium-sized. CDR3 residues: CASSLRGQIPEYYGYTF. Here the CDR3 DNA reads TGCGCCAGCAGCTTGAGGGGACAGATCCCTGAGTACTATGGCTACACCTTC. The V call is TRBV5-1, the J call TRBJ1-2; 7 positions match TRBD1. Trimming cost V 1 base and J 3 bases; bases outside gene matches: 12. This CDR3 contains 17 residues. Germline CDR1 and CDR2: SGHRS and YFSETQ.

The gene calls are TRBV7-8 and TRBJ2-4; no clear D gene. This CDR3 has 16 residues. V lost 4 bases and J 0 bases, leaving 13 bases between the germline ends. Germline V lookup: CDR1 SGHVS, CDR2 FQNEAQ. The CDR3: CASSWILDRAKNIQYF. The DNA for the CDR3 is TGTGCCAGCAGCTGGATCCTAGATAGAGCCAAAAACATTCAGTACTTC.